What follows is one TCR beta chain and its context. Its antigen is still unknown. Despite likely unrecorded immune exposures, the donors were nominally healthy at the time of sampling. This specimen comes from a study of cytomegalovirus exposure and HLA in healthy donors. Study-wide results and limits: Within the data, a cluster of highly shared sequence variants was likely a sequencing artifact. Later analysis revealed greater clonal expansion in HLA-associated TCR beta chains than in equally common others.

13 Jbeta primers and 60 Vbeta primers were used for the PCR. The assay was immunoSEQ multiplex PCR, and TCRdb's table has in-frame clones only and misses some. This sample has under 150,000 clones; about 81% occur once, and the top ten carry 5% to 7%. The clonotype was recovered from a woman between 35 and 50 years old in good health and CMV-seropositive. Sequencing was done on a sample of PBMCs.

The CDR3 reads CASRTSGSNAQYF. In DNA, the CDR3 is TGTGCCAGCAGGACTAGCGGGAGTAATGCGCAGTATTTT. V is TRBV28 and J is TRBJ2-3, with TRBD2 matching 12 bases. V trimming: 6 bases; J trimming: 10 bases; junction bases outside the gene matches: 5. CDR3 size: 13 residues. Per the germline V gene, CDR1 is MDHEN and CDR2 is SYDVKM.